This TCR beta chain was identified during a study of blood T cell repertoires in COVID-19. Germline V lookup: CDR1 SQVTM, CDR2 ANQGSEA. Trimming removed 6 bases from V and 8 bases from J; junction bases left unmatched: 15. The CDR3 sequence is 15 residues long. The protocol was immunoSEQ multiplex PCR, while the TCRdb copy is restricted to in-frame clones and leaves out a portion. Among approximately 53,000 clones listed, roughly 79% were seen once. This clonotype originated in a woman older than 75 with COVID-19, enrolled during active disease. J is TRBJ1-4 and V is TRBV29-1; 7 positions agree with TRBD1. The material sequenced was peripheral blood. This chain's CDR3 is CSVATGEAFGEKLFF. CDR3 coding DNA: TGCAGCGTAGCTACAGGGGAGGCTTTTGGGGAAAAACTGTTTTTT.